The sequence of this TCR beta chain was determined in a study of OX40 agonist ivuxolimab in advanced cancers. Study-wide background: The study enrolled dose-escalation patients with hepatocellular carcinoma, melanoma, renal cell or head and neck cancer. Three partial responders included one hepatocellular carcinoma patient and two cutaneous melanoma patients.

Using immunoSEQ multiplex PCR, the repertoire was profiled, and TCRdb retains in-frame clones only, with some absent. Of roughly 41,000 clones in the sample, about 88% are singletons; the top ten hold around 60%. The CDR3 spans 14 residues. Germline V CDR1 and CDR2: SGHRS, YFSETQ. V was trimmed by 0 bases and J by 4 bases, leaving 7 bases between them. The source material was CD4+ or CD8+ T cells sorted from blood, sampled in a trial of the OX40 agonist ivuxolimab. V usage is TRBV5-1 and J usage is TRBJ2-2; D may be TRBD1 (5 bases). This receptor was obtained from an adult with an advanced solid tumor such as melanoma, head and neck, liver or kidney cancer. For the CDR3, the DNA is TGCGCCAGCAGCTTGGCGCAGGGCACCGGGGAGCTGTTTTTT. Translating gives CASSLAQGTGELFF.